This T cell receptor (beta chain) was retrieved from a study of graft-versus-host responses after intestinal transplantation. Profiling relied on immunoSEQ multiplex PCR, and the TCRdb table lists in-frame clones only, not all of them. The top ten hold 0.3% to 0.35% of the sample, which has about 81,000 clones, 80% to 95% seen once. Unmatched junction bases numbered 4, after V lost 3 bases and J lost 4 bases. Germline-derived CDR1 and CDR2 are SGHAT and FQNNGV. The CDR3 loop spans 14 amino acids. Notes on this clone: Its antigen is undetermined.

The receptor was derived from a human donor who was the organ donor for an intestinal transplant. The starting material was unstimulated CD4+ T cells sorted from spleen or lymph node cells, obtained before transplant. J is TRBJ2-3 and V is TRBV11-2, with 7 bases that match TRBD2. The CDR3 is CASSFAGVPDTQYF. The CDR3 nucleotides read TGTGCCAGCAGCTTCGCGGGGGTACCAGATACGCAGTATTTT.